The T cell receptor beta chain described here comes from a study of T cell repertoires in cytomegalovirus infection. Study-wide background: Selection of CMV epitopes for the study included recently identified HLA-C-restricted and well-studied HLA-B-restricted ones.

On this clonotype: Its matching antigen is unknown.

CDR3 size: 13 residues. Germline V gene data show CDR1 as LNHDA and CDR2 as SQIVND (reference sequence). Trimming pared 9 bases from V and 2 bases from J, leaving 13 bases between. In TCRdb, the reads were re-called with MiXCR into one record per CDR3 protein. The table has approximately 990,000 distinct CDR3 sequences, approximately 30% seen once. This chain joins TRBV19 and TRBJ1-2; no clear D. Sequences were derived from cultured CD8+ T cells from PBMCs, sampled from culture after CMV antigen stimulation. This sequence was found in a human donor in good health (CMV status not recorded). Some clones in this sample may be carry-over from other donors' samples. CDR3 DNA: TGTGCCAGCGTGGAAGTAGGGAACTATGGCTACACCTTC. This translates into CASVEVGNYGYTF. Using reference TRBV19 and TRBJ1-2 for the parts outside the CDR3, the full variable domain is DGGITQSPKYLFRKEGQNVTLSCEQNLNHDAMYWYRQDPGQGLRLIYYSQIVNDFQKGDIAEGYSVSREKKESFPLTVTSAQKNPTAFYLCASVEVGNYGYTFGSGTRLTVV.